The T cell receptor beta chain described here comes from a study of identical twins. Each CDR3 protein gets one entry after TCRdb re-called the 5' RACE reads with MiXCR. The repertoire includes fewer than 350,000 distinct CDR3 sequences, 8% to 9% of them detected once, and over 2% sits in the top ten. Separately, the same data were catalogued under a study of yellow fever vaccine responses in identical twins.

The source of this sequence is a woman aged 18-29 years in good health. Sequences were obtained from memory (CD45RO+) T cells sorted from blood.

The CDR3 nucleotides are TGTGCCAGCAGCGGAGGACTAGCGGGAGGGGCAGATACGCAGTATTTT. Amino acid sequence: CASSGGLAGGADTQYF. V gene TRBV9 combines with J gene TRBJ2-3; 15 bases line up with TRBD2. V lost 3 bases to trimming and J lost 4 bases; unmatched junction nucleotides: 3. The CDR3 runs to 16 residues. From germline, CDR1 is SGDLS and CDR2 YYNGEE.